These 20 T cell receptor beta chains were all obtained from the same sample, sequenced in a study of cytomegalovirus exposure and HLA in healthy donors. The study ran its PCR with 60 Vbeta and 13 Jbeta primers. Measured with immunoSEQ multiplex PCR; TCRdb has only the in-frame clones, and not every one. Here the sample spans 50,000 to 70,000 clones, 65% to 80% being singletons. Input material: PBMCs. These TCRs come from a man aged 35 to 55 in good health and CMV-seropositive.

V usage is TRBV6-6 and J usage is TRBJ2-1; TRBD2 is a possible D gene (5 bases). V was shortened by 6 bases and J by 7 bases, with 7 bases between the two germline ends. CDR3 length equals 11 residues. Germline loops: CDR1 MNHNY, CDR2 SVGAGI (reference sequence). The CDR3 DNA sequence: TGTGCCAGCAGAGGAGGAAATGAGCAGTTCTTC. This translates into CASRGGNEQFF.

V is TRBV6-5 and J is TRBJ2-3; D unresolved. The germline V and J ends were trimmed by 2 bases and 0 bases, with 6 bases remaining between them. Germline V gene lookup returns CDR1 MNHEY and CDR2 SVGAGI. The CDR3 spans 14 residues. DNA for the CDR3: TGTGCCAGCAGTTACCAGGTTAGCACAGATACGCAGTATTTT. Translation gives CASSYQVSTDTQYF.

This chain uses TRBV6-5 with TRBJ1-4, with 8 bases that match TRBD1. Germline V CDR1 and CDR2: MNHEY, SVGAGI. CDR3 length: 14 amino acids. The V gene end was trimmed by 5 bases and the J gene end by 8 bases; junction bases not matched to a gene: 7. The CDR3 region is CASSRDRQEEKLFF. The CDR3 DNA is TGTGCCAGCAGTCGGGACAGGCAAGAGGAAAAACTGTTTTTT.

In nucleotides, the CDR3 is TGTGCCATCAGTGGGGAAGGGCGGGGCACTGAAGCTTTCTTT. Amino acid sequence: CAISGEGRGTEAFF. The chain couples TRBV10-3 to TRBJ1-1, with D unclear. This CDR3 comprises 14 residues. CDR1 is ENHRY and CDR2 is SYGVKD in the germline V gene. V lost 4 bases and J lost 4, with 13 bases in between.

The chain joins TRBV7-9 to TRBJ1-6, with D perhaps matching TRBD1 (5 bases). V was trimmed by 4 bases and J by 8 bases, leaving 15 bases between them. The CDR3 has 15 amino acids. CDR1 and CDR2 from the germline V gene are SEHNR and FQNEAQ (reference sequence). The CDR3 sequence: CASSWGGPDYSPLHF. The CDR3 DNA follows: TGTGCCAGCAGCTGGGGCGGCCCAGATTATTCACCCCTCCACTTT.

This clone has just a few counts. V is TRBV5-1 and J is TRBJ2-3; the D is unclear. Germline loops: CDR1 SGHRS, CDR2 YFSETQ. The germline V and J ends were trimmed by 0 bases and 1 base, with 15 bases remaining between them. The CDR3 is 17 residues long. The CDR3 DNA follows: TGCGCCAGCAGCTTGGGATCTCCGGGTTGGGGCACAGATACGCAGTATTTT. Its protein product is CASSLGSPGWGTDTQYF.

The chain links TRBV2 to TRBJ1-4; TRBD1 aligns across 7 bases. CDR1 is SNHLY and CDR2 is FYNNEI in the germline V gene. The V and J ends lost 6 bases and 4 bases, in that order; junction bases with no gene match: 5. The CDR3 sequence is 14 residues long. The CDR3 DNA follows: TGTGCCAGCAGGACAGGGTTGAGTAATGAAAAACTGTTTTTT. This sequence encodes CASRTGLSNEKLFF.

This clone appeared once. The chain joins TRBV2 to TRBJ1-1; TRBD1 aligns across 9 bases. J lost 4 bases, V lost 9 bases, and 6 bases had no gene match. The CDR3 runs to 13 residues. Germline loops: CDR1 SNHLY, CDR2 FYNNEI. The CDR3 here is CASQTGGGTEAFF. CDR3 nucleotides: TGTGCCAGTCAAACAGGGGGCGGCACTGAAGCTTTCTTT.

The rearrangement joins TRBV11-3 to TRBJ2-1; D is perhaps TRBD2 (6 bases). Trimming removed 1 base at V and 7 bases at J, with 11 bases between. CDR1 is SGHNT and CDR2 is YENEEA in the germline V gene. The CDR3 consists of 14 residues. The CDR3 loop reads CASSLGRERNEQFF. The CDR3 bases are TGTGCCAGCAGCTTAGGGAGGGAACGGAATGAGCAGTTCTTC.

V usage is TRBV5-4 and J usage is TRBJ2-1; 9 nucleotides match TRBD2. J gave up 5 bases and V 2 bases, and 5 bases lay outside the gene matches. Germline CDR1 SGHNT, CDR2 YYREEE (reference sequence). The CDR3 totals 15 residues. DNA of the CDR3: TGTGCCAGCAGCTTACGCGGGGGGGATAACAATGAGCAGTTCTTC. Translation: CASSLRGGDNNEQFF.

This clone has just one count. The chain carries TRBV4-3 and TRBJ1-1, with TRBD1 as a possible D gene (6 bases). Germline values: CDR1 LGHNA, CDR2 YSLEER. Trimming pared 0 bases from V and 6 bases from J, leaving 17 bases between. The CDR3 runs to 16 residues. CDR3 sequence: CASSQDGGGAESEAFF. CDR3 bases: TGCGCCAGCAGCCAAGATGGCGGGGGCGCTGAATCTGAAGCTTTCTTT.

J is TRBJ2-7 and V is TRBV7-2, with 8 nucleotides matching TRBD1. V was clipped by 5 bases and J by 6 bases; unmatched bases: 18. This CDR3 comprises 17 residues. CDR1 and CDR2 from the germline V gene are SGHTA and FQGNSA. The DNA for the CDR3 is TGTGCCAGCAGCCCCCTCGCAGGGGGCGGTATTAGGAGCGAGCAGTACTTC. Translation: CASSPLAGGGIRSEQYF. The variable domain in full, with the rest retrieved from reference TRBV7-2 and TRBJ2-7, is GAGVSQSPSNKVTEKGKDVELRCDPISGHTALYWYRQSLGQGLEFLIYFQGNSAPDKSGLPSDRFSAERTGGSVSTLTIQRTQQEDSAVYLCASSPLAGGGIRSEQYFGPGTRLTVT.

V gene TRBV7-9 combines with J gene TRBJ1-6, with 7 bases matching TRBD1. The CDR3 covers 17 residues. Trimming cost V 5 bases and J 6 bases; bases outside gene matches: 13. Per the germline V gene, CDR1 is SEHNR and CDR2 is FQNEAQ (reference sequence). The CDR3 reads CASSQGVGHPINSPLHF. For the CDR3, the DNA is TGTGCCAGCAGCCAGGGGGTAGGACATCCAATTAATTCACCCCTCCACTTT. Together with reference TRBV7-9 and TRBJ1-6, the CDR3 gives the full variable domain: DTGVSQNPRHKITKRGQNVTFRCDPISEHNRLYWYRQTLGQGPEFLTYFQNEAQLEKSRLLSDRFSAERPKGSFSTLEIQRTEQGDSAMYLCASSQGVGHPINSPLHFGNGTRLTVT.

The chain recombines TRBV2 with TRBJ2-1; TRBD2 matches 16 bases. The germline V gene encodes CDR1 SNHLY and CDR2 FYNNEI. The V and J ends lost 4 bases and 10 bases, in that order; junction bases with no gene match: 4. CDR3 length equals 15 residues. CDR3 DNA: TGTGCCAGCAGTGGGGGACTAGCGGGGGGGCACGAGCAGTTCTTC. Protein: CASSGGLAGGHEQFF.

The chain uses TRBV5-1 and TRBJ2-5; tentative D call: TRBD2 (5 bases). The germline V and J ends were trimmed by 4 bases and 4 bases, with 11 bases remaining between them. This CDR3 has 13 residues. CDR1 and CDR2 (germline): SGHRS, YFSETQ. The CDR3 sequence is CASSRGYGETQYF. In DNA, the CDR3 is TGCGCCAGCAGCAGAGGGTACGGAGAGACCCAGTACTTC.

V is TRBV18 and J is TRBJ1-6; 11 bases agree with TRBD1. Germline trimming cut 8 bases from V and 0 bases from J; bases unmatched to any gene: 12. Germline loops: CDR1 KGHSH, CDR2 LQKENI. The CDR3 length is 19 residues. CDR3: CASARTGGHITSYNSPLHF. In nucleotides, the CDR3 is TGTGCCAGCGCCCGGACAGGGGGCCATATTACCTCCTATAATTCACCCCTCCACTTT. The variable domain in full, with the rest retrieved from reference TRBV18 and TRBJ1-6, is NAGVMQNPRHLVRRRGQEARLRCSPMKGHSHVYWYRQLPEEGLKFMVYLQKENIIDESGMPKERFSAEFPKEGPSILRIQQVVRGDSAAYFCASARTGGHITSYNSPLHFGNGTRLTVT.

The chain couples TRBV5-1 to TRBJ2-7; 9 nucleotides line up with TRBD1. The CDR3 extends over 14 amino acids. J was trimmed by 3 bases and V by 4 bases; bases with no gene match: 5. Germline values: CDR1 SGHRS, CDR2 YFSETQ. The CDR3 nucleotides read TGCGCCAGCAGCGGGGGACAGGGCCTCTACGAGCAGTACTTC. Protein product: CASSGGQGLYEQYF.

V gene TRBV6-6 combines with J gene TRBJ1-5; D not certain. CDR3 length equals 14 residues. Germline V gene data show CDR1 as MNHNY and CDR2 as SVGAGI (reference sequence). V was shortened by 2 bases and J by 2 bases, with 7 bases between the two germline ends. CDR3: CASSYEHGNQPQHF. The CDR3 nucleotides are TGTGCCAGCAGTTACGAACACGGCAATCAGCCCCAGCATTTT.

The V call is TRBV30, the J call TRBJ2-1; D possibly corresponds to TRBD2 (7 bases). Looked up from germline, CDR1 is GTSNPN and CDR2 is SVGIG (reference sequence). V shed 4 bases and J shed 0 bases, with 19 bases lying between them. The CDR3 loop spans 17 amino acids. The CDR3 coding sequence is TGTGCCTGGATTCAGGGGAGGGTAACAGGCTCCTACAATGAGCAGTTCTTC. Translated, it gives CAWIQGRVTGSYNEQFF. Based on the CDR3 plus reference TRBV30 and TRBJ2-1, the full variable domain is SQTIHQWPATLVQPVGSPLSLECTVEGTSNPNLYWYRQAAGRGLQLLFYSVGIGQISSEVPQNLSASRPQDRQFILSSKKLLLSDSGFYLCAWIQGRVTGSYNEQFFGPGTRLTVL.

This clone was counted a few times. The rearrangement uses TRBV9 and TRBJ2-3, with TRBD2 as a possible D gene (5 bases). Germline assignment: CDR1 SGDLS and CDR2 YYNGEE. CDR3 length equals 17 residues. V dropped 4 bases and J dropped 2 bases, with 20 bases sitting between them. The CDR3 bases are TGTGCCAGCAGCCTGCTAGACTTGGGAGAAACCACAGATACGCAGTATTTT. It specifies CASSLLDLGETTDTQYF. Full variable domain (missing parts from reference TRBV9 and TRBJ2-3): DSGVTQTPKHLITATGQRVTLRCSPRSGDLSVYWYQQSLDQGLQFLIQYYNGEERAKGNILERFSAQQFPDLHSELNLSSLELGDSALYFCASSLLDLGETTDTQYFGPGTRLTVL.